One and the same sample provided the 28 T cell receptor beta chains below, sequenced in a study of tumor and adjacent non-tumor tissue in lung cancer. A modified ARM-PCR protocol with three rounds of nested PCR amplified TCRbeta. TCRdb re-called the multiplex PCR reads through MiXCR, storing one row per CDR3 protein. Among tens of thousands of distinct CDR3 sequences listed, approximately 78% were seen once. The template was RNA from unsorted bulk tissue. The normal lung tissue was taken more than 3 cm from the tumor edge. Sequencing was carried out using distant non-tumor lung tissue. Every receptor here comes from a man aged 55 to 70 with non-small cell lung cancer.

Details on this clonotype: The junction and the germline gene differ at one end; a read error may be behind it. V usage is TRBV20-1 and J usage is TRBJ1-6; D may be TRBD1 (5 bases). CDR1 and CDR2 from the germline V gene are DFQATT and SNEGSKA (reference sequence). The CDR3 is 15 amino acids. CDR3 protein: CSAIDTGRYNSPLHF. The CDR3 region has the DNA TGCAGTGCTATAGATACGGGACGGTATAATTCACCCCTACATTTT.

This chain links TRBV12-3 or TRBV12-4 with TRBJ2-7, with a possible D match to TRBD2 (5 bases). The CDR3 runs to 12 residues. In DNA, the CDR3 is TGTGTCAACAGTTTCCGGGGCTACGAGCAGTACTTC. It yields the protein CVNSFRGYEQYF.

The V gene is TRBV12-3 or TRBV12-4, the J gene TRBJ2-3; no definite D call. V lost 9 bases, J lost 5 bases, and 24 bases lay in between. The CDR3 runs 16 residues. CDR3 sequence: CARSPYRPAQEDTQYF. In DNA, the CDR3 is TGTGCCAGGAGTCCCTACCGGCCAGCCCAGGAAGATACGCAGTATTTT.

A word on this clonotype: At one of its ends the junction is not consistent with the germline gene, which may arise from a read error. V gene TRBV20-1 combines with J gene TRBJ2-3, with TRBD2 matching over 10 bases. Germline loops: CDR1 DFQATT, CDR2 SNEGSKA (reference sequence). The CDR3 is made up of 10 amino acids. The CDR3 protein is CNARAGGPAF. CDR3 nucleotides: TGCAATGCTCGAGCGGGAGGGCCGGCTTTT.

A remark on this clonotype: The junction shows a germline mismatch at one end, possibly a read error. The genes are TRBV6-5 and TRBJ1-5, with 7 bases identical to TRBD1. The CDR3 totals 15 residues. CDR1 MNHEY and CDR2 SVGAGI come from the germline V gene. The CDR3 loop is CASSYSRQGSKPQHF. In nucleotides, the CDR3 is TGTGCCAGCAGTTACAGTAGACAGGGTAGTAAGCCCCAACATTTT.

The chain carries TRBV11-3 and TRBJ1-6; 7 nucleotides line up with TRBD1. This CDR3 region has 13 residues. Germline assignment: CDR1 SGHNT and CDR2 YENEEA. J lost 11 bases, V lost 6 bases, and 7 bases had no gene match. The CDR3 DNA is TGTGCCAGCAGTGCCCGGGACAGACCACCCCTCCACTTT. This codes for CASSARDRPPLHF.

Turning to this clonotype: A junction boundary mismatches the germline segment, possibly from a read error. The genes are TRBV6-1 and TRBJ1-5; D is ambiguous. CDR3 length: 14 amino acids. CDR1 and CDR2 (germline): MNHNS, SASEGT. The DNA for the CDR3 is TGTGCCAACAGTGGGCACAATAGCAATCAGCCCCGGCATTTT. This gives the protein CANSGHNSNQPRHF.

Of note for this clonotype: A read error may account for a junction end that differs from germline. The chain links TRBV4-3 to TRBJ2-6, with D maybe TRBD1 (6 bases). Per the germline V gene, CDR1 is LGHNA and CDR2 is YSLEER. The CDR3 is 16 residues long. The CDR3 DNA follows: TGCGCCAACAGCACACAGGGTGGAACTGGGGCCAACGTCCTGACTTTC. Translation: CANSTQGGTGANVLTF.

This clonotype is medium-sized by share. The chain employs TRBV11-3 and TRBJ1-2, with no clear D. The CDR3 is 11 amino acids. The V and J ends lost 3 bases and 8 bases respectively, with 7 bases between them. Per germline, CDR1 SGHNT and CDR2 YENEEA. The CDR3 loop reads CASSLAWGYTF. The CDR3 bases are TGTGCCAGCAGCTTGGCGTGGGGCTACACCTTC.

A word on this clonotype: At one of its ends the junction is not consistent with the germline gene, which may arise from a read error. The V call is TRBV20-1, the J call TRBJ2-7; D gene uncertain. There are 12 residues in the CDR3. Germline V gene data show CDR1 as DFQATT and CDR2 as SNEGSKA (reference sequence). This CDR3 reads CCATAVTYEQYF. CDR3 DNA sequence: TGCTGTGCTACTGCGGTCACCTATGAGCAGTACTTC.

To note about this clonotype: Relative to the germline gene, one junction end is altered; a read error may explain this. The gene calls are TRBV20-1 and TRBJ2-5, with D unresolved. The CDR3 is 13 residues long. Germline CDR1 is DFQATT and CDR2 is SNEGSKA (reference sequence). The CDR3 region is CSARDKSVQSQYF. CDR3 coding DNA: TGCAGTGCTAGAGATAAGTCAGTGCAGTCCCAGTATTTC.

Points on this clonotype: At one end, the junction sequence differs from germline, possibly due to a read error. This chain links TRBV5-4 with TRBJ1-6; TRBD1 matches at 12 bases. The CDR3 is 16 residues long. Germline lookup yields CDR1 SGHNT and CDR2 YYREEE (reference sequence). CDR3 sequence: CDSSPGQGANNSPLHF. CDR3 coding DNA: TGTGACAGCAGCCCGGGACAGGGGGCGAATAATTCACCCCTCCATTTT.

The chain uses TRBV6-5 and TRBJ1-6; the match to TRBD1 covers 7 bases. Looked up from germline, CDR1 is MNHEY and CDR2 is SVGAGI. The CDR3 sequence is 13 residues long. Trimming at V came to 11 bases and at J to 7 bases, leaving 8 bases not matched to a gene. The chain's CDR3 is CACLGQSNSPLHF. CDR3 DNA sequence: TGTGCCTGCTTGGGACAGTCCAATTCACCCCTCCACTTT.

To note about this clonotype: Possible read error: a much larger clone is one base away. V usage is TRBV4-2 and J usage is TRBJ2-2; D perhaps matches TRBD2 (6 bases). This CDR3 has 16 amino acids. The germline V and J ends were trimmed by 1 base and 3 bases, with 12 bases remaining between them. Germline loops: CDR1 LGHNA, CDR2 YNFKEQ. DNA for the CDR3: TGTGCCAGCAGCCAAGCGAGGGACTCCCACACCGGGGAGCTGTTTTTT. Translated: CASSQARDSHTGELFF.

The chain carries TRBV11-2 and TRBJ1-1, with a weak D call TRBD1 (5 bases). CDR1 is SGHAT, CDR2 FQNNGV, per germline. The CDR3 spans 14 residues. CDR3 nucleotides: TGTGTCAGTAACTTAGTCAGGAGGGGCACTGAAGCTTTCTTT. It specifies CVSNLVRRGTEAFF.

Regarding this clonotype: A much larger clone is a single base away; this may be a read error. V is TRBV2 and J is TRBJ1-1, with D possibly being TRBD1 (5 bases). Germline V gene lookup returns CDR1 SNHLY and CDR2 FYNNEI. The CDR3 sequence is 11 residues long. The CDR3 nucleotides are TGTGCCAGCAGTGAAGGGGGGAATGGGATCTTT. Translated: CASSEGGNGIF.

A note on this clonotype: A much larger clone lies one base from this, so it may be a read error. Likely a read error: the CDR3 ends without its conserved phenylalanine or tryptophan. Written as DNA, the CDR3 is TGCAGTGGGGGGGGGGTTCGGGAGCAGTTCTTA. Amino acids: CSGGGVREQFL. The chain couples TRBV20-1 to TRBJ2-1; TRBD2 matches at 7 bases. CDR1 and CDR2 from the germline V gene are DFQATT and SNEGSKA (reference sequence). V lost 7 bases and J lost 10; bases outside the gene matches: 7. The CDR3 runs 11 residues.

For this clonotype: A clone one base away is much larger, so this may be a read error. The gene calls are TRBV4-3 and TRBJ1-1; the D is unclear. Germline V CDR1 and CDR2: LGHNA, YSLEER. The CDR3 loop spans 15 amino acids. This CDR3 reads CASSSEPVRVTEALF. CDR3 bases: TGCGCCAGCAGCTCAGAGCCGGTCCGTGTCACTGAAGCTTTATTT.

With regard to this clonotype: This could be a read error, since a much larger clone is one nucleotide away. The chain is built from TRBV12-3 or TRBV12-4 and TRBJ1-3; D unclear. The CDR3 runs to 15 residues. Between the trimmed V and J ends, which lost 1 base and 2 bases, there was a span of 9 bases. CDR3 sequence (DNA): TGTGCCAGCAGTTTAGGGACCGGGGCTGGAAACACCATATATTTT. Amino acids: CASSLGTGAGNTIYF.

Regarding this clonotype: The conserved phenylalanine or tryptophan normally closing the CDR3 is absent here, so this likely arose from a read error. The chain recombines TRBV20-1 with TRBJ1-1; D call uncertain. The CDR3 has 11 amino acids. CDR1 DFQATT and CDR2 SNEGSKA come from the germline V gene (reference sequence). CDR3: CSARVNTEAFS. CDR3 nucleotides: TGCAGTGCTAGAGTGAACACAGAAGCTTTCTCT.

About this clonotype itself: An end of the junction differs from the germline gene, which may be a read error. This chain links TRBV11-3 with TRBJ2-3; D is perhaps TRBD1 (6 bases). The germline gives CDR1 SGHNT, CDR2 YENEEA. This CDR3 spans 16 amino acids. In DNA, the CDR3 is TGTGCCAACAGTCAACCGGGACAAGGGAGCACAGATACGCTGTATTTT. It specifies CANSQPGQGSTDTLYF.

In its sample, this clonotype was seen once. The junction departs from germline at one end; a sequencing error may be responsible. This chain uses TRBV11-1 with TRBJ2-7; D perhaps matches TRBD2 (5 bases). Germline V lookup: CDR1 SGHAT, CDR2 FQDESV (reference sequence). The CDR3 is 16 residues long. The CDR3 protein is CASGLAIRDNSYEQYF. In nucleotides, the CDR3 is TGTGCCAGCGGCTTAGCGATTCGTGATAACTCCTACGAGCAGTACTTC. Full variable domain (outside the CDR3, taken from reference TRBV11-1 and TRBJ2-7): EAEVAQSPRYKITEKSQAVAFWCDPISGHATLYWYRQILGQGPELLVQFQDESVVDDSQLPKDRFSAERLKGVDSTLKIQPAELGDSAMYLCASGLAIRDNSYEQYFGPGTRLTVT.

Points on this clonotype: Mismatch with germline at one junction end may stem from a read error. The V and J genes are TRBV11-2 and TRBJ2-6, with 11 bases identical to TRBD2. The CDR3 covers 18 residues. Germline V gene lookup returns CDR1 SGHAT and CDR2 FQNNGV. The DNA of the CDR3 is TGTGCCAGCAGTCCAACTAGCGGGGGAGCCACTGGGGCCAACGTCCCGATATTC. Translation: CASSPTSGGATGANVPIF.

Details on this clonotype: At one end the junction does not follow the germline gene, possibly because of a read error. The chain uses TRBV29-1 and TRBJ2-2; D perhaps matches TRBD1 (6 bases). The CDR3 consists of 11 residues. Germline V CDR1 and CDR2: SQVTM, ANQGSEA. The CDR3 sequence: CSVGGQGELFF. The CDR3, as DNA: TGCAGTGTTGGAGGACAGGGGGAGCTGTTTTTT.

About this clonotype itself: Mismatch with germline at one junction end may stem from a read error. This chain joins TRBV12-3 or TRBV12-4 and TRBJ2-3; 13 positions agree with TRBD2. The CDR3 sequence is 15 residues long. DNA of the CDR3: TGTGCCAGCATAGGGACTAGCGGGGACACAGATACGCAGTATTTC. Translated, it gives CASIGTSGDTDTQYF.

The sample holds one count of this clonotype. This may stem from a read error, because a much larger clone lies one nucleotide away. V gene TRBV10-2 combines with J gene TRBJ1-2; perhaps TRBD1 as D (5 bases). Germline CDR1 reads WSHSY; CDR2 reads SAAADI. The V end was cut by 0 bases, the J end by 4 bases, with 9 bases between. The CDR3 is made up of 14 amino acids. CDR3 sequence reads: CASSESHGGYGYTF. The CDR3 nucleotides are TGCGCCAGCAGTGAGTCGCATGGGGGCTATGGCTACACCTTC.

The rearrangement uses TRBV7-9 and TRBJ1-2; D is undetermined. Germline CDR1 SEHNR, CDR2 FQNEAQ (reference sequence). The CDR3 consists of 13 residues. Between the trimmed V and J ends, which lost 6 bases and 14 bases, there was a span of 22 bases. DNA for the CDR3: TGTGCCAGCAGTCTAGGGTCAGGACCTACTGGTACCTTC. The encoded protein is CASSLGSGPTGTF.

Comments on this clonotype: The junction departs from the called germline gene at one end, perhaps through a read error. V gene TRBV11-3 combines with J gene TRBJ2-3; maybe TRBD1 (5 bases). Germline V gene lookup returns CDR1 SGHNT and CDR2 YENEEA. This CDR3 has 13 residues. For the CDR3, the DNA is TGTGTCAGCAGATTTCAGGGTGCAGAAACGCAGTATTTT. Protein product: CVSRFQGAETQYF.